Below, 14 T cell receptor beta chains from the same sample are listed, as sequenced in a study of T cell repertoires in cytomegalovirus infection. TCRdb recomputed calls from the reads with MiXCR, one row per CDR3 protein. The sample has roughly 800,000 distinct CDR3 sequences, around 29% seen once; the top ten hold over 10%. These receptors lack a known antigen. The starting material was cultured CD8+ T cells from PBMCs, obtained from culture after CMV antigen stimulation. These receptors all come from a human donor in good health (CMV status not recorded). Some clones in this sample may be carry-over from other donors' samples.

This chain joins TRBV6-6 and TRBJ1-1; D gene uncertain. V was cut by 6 bases and J by 6 bases, with 8 bases left in between. This CDR3 spans 11 amino acids. Germline assignment: CDR1 MNHNY and CDR2 SVGAGI (reference sequence). The CDR3 DNA is TGTGCCAGCAGGGCCCCGGCTGAAGCTTTCTTT. Its protein product is CASRAPAEAFF.

This clonotype was counted only a few times. This chain links TRBV28 with TRBJ2-1; 7 bases match TRBD1. The CDR3 runs 15 residues. V lost 6 bases to trimming and J lost 4 bases; unmatched junction nucleotides: 9. From germline, CDR1 is MDHEN and CDR2 SYDVKM. CDR3: CASRLGQSTYNEQFF. Written as DNA, the CDR3 is TGTGCCAGCAGACTGGGACAGAGTACTTACAATGAGCAGTTCTTC.

At least ten counts were recorded for this clonotype. The V gene is TRBV27, the J gene TRBJ1-1; weak D call: TRBD1 (6 bases). The CDR3 spans 12 residues. Trimming left V 6 bases short and J 4 bases short, with 9 bases between. Germline-derived CDR1 and CDR2 are MNHEY and SMNVEV (reference sequence). The CDR3 nucleotides are TGTGCCAGCAGAAGGGGGGGCACTGAAGCTTTCTTT. It specifies CASRRGGTEAFF.

V usage is TRBV4-3 and J usage is TRBJ2-7, with D perhaps matching TRBD2 (5 bases). Germline V gene lookup returns CDR1 LGHNA and CDR2 YSLEER. V was shortened by 0 bases and J by 3 bases, with 12 bases between the two germline ends. The CDR3 contains 15 residues. The CDR3: CASSQDADSYYEQYV. For the CDR3, the DNA is TGCGCCAGCAGCCAAGACGCGGACTCCTACTACGAGCAGTACGTC.

This clonotype was counted at least ten times. V is TRBV7-9 and J is TRBJ2-4, with D possibly being TRBD1 (5 bases). Trimming took 2 bases from V and 7 from J, leaving 15 bases between them. The germline gives CDR1 SEHNR, CDR2 FQNEAQ (reference sequence). The CDR3 covers 15 residues. CDR3 residues: CASSLTERAGNIQYF. The CDR3 DNA reads as TGTGCCAGCAGCTTAACCGAAAGGGCAGGGAACATTCAGTACTTC.

This clonotype appeared many times. The chain employs TRBV7-9 and TRBJ1-4; D is uncertain. Trimming removed 1 base from V and 0 bases from J, with 9 bases in between. The CDR3 runs 16 residues. In germline, CDR1 is SEHNR, CDR2 FQNEAQ (reference sequence). CDR3 in amino acids: CASSLGADATNEKLFF. The CDR3 DNA reads as TGTGCCAGCAGCTTAGGGGCCGATGCAACTAATGAAAAACTGTTTTTT.

The CDR3 region has the DNA TGTGCCAGCAGTTATAGTAGGACAGAAGATCGAGGGCAGTACGTC. It encodes CASSYSRTEDRGQYV. J is TRBJ2-7 and V is TRBV6-2 or TRBV6-3; perhaps TRBD1 as D (6 bases). CDR1 MNHEY and CDR2 SVGEGT come from the germline V gene. V shed 3 bases and J shed 9 bases, with 21 bases lying between them. There are 15 residues in the CDR3.

V and J are TRBV12-3 or TRBV12-4 and TRBJ2-7; D unresolved. The CDR3 totals 13 residues. Trimming left V 3 bases short and J 6 bases short, with 12 bases between. This chain's CDR3 is CASSFVPGSEQYV. For the CDR3, the DNA is TGTGCCAGCAGTTTCGTCCCAGGATCCGAGCAGTACGTC.

The chain employs TRBV20-1 and TRBJ2-3; TRBD1 agrees at 9 bases. Germline assignment: CDR1 DFQATT and CDR2 SNEGSKA (reference sequence). CDR3 length equals 16 residues. V gave up 0 bases and J gave up 0 bases; unmatched junction bases: 4. The CDR3 region has the DNA TGCAGTGCTAGAGATGGGGGGACAGGGAGCACAGATACGCAGTATTTT. Translated: CSARDGGTGSTDTQYF.

This clonotype has ten or more counts. The chain is built from TRBV7-2 and TRBJ2-5; TRBD2 might be the D (5 bases). Germline V lookup: CDR1 SGHTA, CDR2 FQGNSA. V gave up 3 bases and J gave up 6 bases, with 8 bases separating them. The CDR3 totals 12 residues. As DNA, the CDR3 is TGTGCCAGCAGCTTCGAGCGGAAGACCCAGTACTTC. Translated, it gives CASSFERKTQYF.

The sample holds a few counts of this clonotype. V usage is TRBV10-3 and J usage is TRBJ1-1, with no clear D. Germline values: CDR1 ENHRY, CDR2 SYGVKD. There are 12 residues in the CDR3. V dropped 6 bases and J dropped 5 bases, with 10 bases sitting between them. CDR3 nucleotides: TGTGCCATCAGGACGGGCGCGACTGAAGCTTTCTTT. It yields the protein CAIRTGATEAFF.

The table lists this clonotype with a few counts. CDR3 sequence reads: CSVEGRQNIQYF. As DNA, the CDR3 is TGCAGCGTTGAAGGTCGGCAAAACATTCAGTACTTC. The chain joins TRBV29-1 to TRBJ2-4; D remains ambiguous. Trimming stripped 1 base from V and 5 bases from J, with 6 bases between. CDR1 is SQVTM and CDR2 is ANQGSEA in the germline V gene. This CDR3 has 12 residues.

CDR3 protein: CASRSPGQGYNEQFF. In DNA, the CDR3 is TGCGCCAGCAGGTCGCCGGGACAGGGGTACAATGAGCAGTTCTTC. The chain recombines TRBV5-1 with TRBJ2-1; TRBD1 aligns across 10 bases. V dropped 5 bases and J dropped 4; count of bases not matched to a gene: 6. The CDR3 consists of 15 residues. CDR1 and CDR2 from the germline V gene are SGHRS and YFSETQ. Variable domain in full (rest from reference TRBV5-1 and TRBJ2-1): KAGVTQTPRYLIKTRGQQVTLSCSPISGHRSVSWYQQTPGQGLQFLFEYFSETQRNKGNFPGRFSGRQFSNSRSEMNVSTLELGDSALYLCASRSPGQGYNEQFFGPGTRLTVL.

This clonotype has only a few counts. The chain carries TRBV12-5 and TRBJ1-5; D unclear. Germline V gives CDR1 LGHNT, CDR2 FRNRAP. Trimming removed 0 bases from V and 7 bases from J, with 10 bases in between. The CDR3 extends over 14 amino acids. The chain's CDR3 is CASGLVAGAQPQHF. In nucleotides, the CDR3 is TGTGCTAGTGGTTTGGTTGCGGGAGCCCAGCCCCAGCATTTT.